This T cell receptor (beta chain) was captured by sequencing in a study of T cell responses to AZD1222 COVID-19 vaccine. TCRdb's table, derived via immunoSEQ multiplex PCR, lists solely in-frame clones and lacks some. The sample shows 98,000 or so clones, about 86% of them seen only once. Only one count was recorded for this clone. Its cognate antigen is unknown. Points from the study as a whole: Rises in breadth and depth of Spike-specific TCRs came after two AZD1222 doses. The donor cohort was predominantly white British with a female majority, and clonal diversity may have been underestimated. CD4 TCRs covered the whole spike, strongest at regions 160-218 and 743-854.

Germline V gene lookup returns CDR1 MDHEN and CDR2 SYDVKM. The CDR3 consists of 13 residues. The V and J ends lost 6 bases and 8 bases, in that order; junction bases with no gene match: 5. This clonotype originated in an adult in good health. The V and J genes are TRBV28 and TRBJ1-2; 11 nucleotides align to TRBD1. Sequenced here: peripheral blood, sampled on day 0 of AZD1222 vaccination. The DNA for the CDR3 is TGTGCCAGCAGCCGGGACAGGGGGAGAGGCTACACCTTC. Amino acids: CASSRDRGRGYTF.